This T cell receptor beta chain was identified during a study of blood T cell repertoires in COVID-19. In the original processing: Estimates of nucleated cell counts were drawn from the amplification of reference gene primers. TCRdb's table, derived via immunoSEQ multiplex PCR, lists solely in-frame clones and lacks some. That table gives V, J and clone size, and the DNA gave D and trimming. This table has 250,000 to 300,000 clones, 88% appearing once. CDR3 size: 17 residues. CDR1 and CDR2 (germline): LGHNA, YNFKEQ. V was cut by 4 bases and J by 3 bases, with 20 bases left in between. Source material: peripheral blood. J is TRBJ2-3 and V is TRBV4-2; D perhaps matches TRBD2 (5 bases). The TCR originated in a woman between 65 and 79 years old with COVID-19, enrolled during active disease. DNA of the CDR3: TGTGCCAGCAGCCGAAGTGTAAGGGAGTGGAATACAGATACGCAGTATTTT. Translating gives CASSRSVREWNTDTQYF.